These 17 T cell receptor beta chains were sequenced from one sample in a study of response to subunit inactivated influenza vaccine. TCRdb independently ran MiXCR on the RT-PCR reads; one entry per CDR3 protein. Here the sample spans hundreds of thousands of distinct CDR3 sequences, about 25% being singletons. Sequences were derived from CD4+ T cells sorted from PBMCs, sampled 5 days after vaccination. Receptors originate from a man aged 50-60 years who received an inactivated influenza vaccine.

J is TRBJ2-3 and V is TRBV9; 9 bases agree with TRBD1. This CDR3 is 15 amino acids long. Germline CDR1 reads SGDLS; CDR2 reads YYNGEE. J lost 2 bases, V lost 2 bases, and 3 bases had no gene match. The CDR3 loop reads CASSVTGGYTDTQYF. CDR3 bases: TGTGCCAGCAGCGTTACAGGGGGCTACACAGATACGCAGTATTTT.

This clonotype occurred many times. The rearrangement uses TRBV20-1 and TRBJ2-2; D not certain. V lost 4 bases, J lost 6 bases, and 12 bases lay in between. Germline CDR1 is DFQATT and CDR2 is SNEGSKA (reference sequence). This CDR3 contains 13 residues. CDR3 sequence reads: CSANQVNAGELFF. For the CDR3, the DNA is TGCAGTGCTAACCAAGTAAACGCCGGGGAGCTGTTTTTT.

The CDR3 region is CASSLMVSGANVLTF. The CDR3 bases are TGTGCCAGCAGCCTCATGGTCTCTGGGGCCAACGTCCTGACTTTC. The rearrangement joins TRBV7-2 to TRBJ2-6; D ambiguous. V shed 5 bases and J shed 0 bases, with 8 bases lying between them. The CDR3 spans 15 residues. Germline CDR1 is SGHTA and CDR2 is FQGNSA.

In this sample, this clonotype turned up a few times. This chain uses TRBV5-1 with TRBJ2-2; 7 positions match TRBD1. The germline V gene encodes CDR1 SGHRS and CDR2 YFSETQ. CDR3 length: 12 residues. The J segment lost 8 bases and the V segment lost 3 bases, leaving 1 base of the junction unmatched. CDR3 in amino acids: CASSSGQGELFF. In DNA, the CDR3 is TGCGCCAGCAGCTCGGGACAGGGGGAGCTGTTTTTT. Using reference TRBV5-1 and TRBJ2-2 for the parts outside the CDR3, the full variable domain is KAGVTQTPRYLIKTRGQQVTLSCSPISGHRSVSWYQQTPGQGLQFLFEYFSETQRNKGNFPGRFSGRQFSNSRSEMNVSTLELGDSALYLCASSSGQGELFFGEGSRLTVL.

The sample holds a few counts of this clonotype. This rearrangement joins TRBV24-1 to TRBJ2-3; D might be TRBD1 or TRBD2, each matching 6 bases. V lost 8 bases and J lost 2, with 13 bases in between. The CDR3 runs to 14 residues. Germline V gene sequence: CDR1 KGHDR, CDR2 SFDVKD. In nucleotides, the CDR3 is TGTGCCACCACCGAAGGGGGGATCACAGATACGCAGTATTTT. Residues: CATTEGGITDTQYF.

This clonotype came up a few times. The chain joins TRBV6-2 or TRBV6-3 to TRBJ2-3, with 8 bases fitting TRBD2. The CDR3 runs 16 residues. After removal of 2 bases from V and 6 bases from J, the junction contained 10 bases not matched to a gene. Germline CDR1 is MNHEY and CDR2 is SVGEGT. The CDR3 DNA reads TGTGCCAGCAGTTACACCCGTCGGGAGGGTACGGATACGCAGTATTTT. It codes for CASSYTRREGTDTQYF.

The rearrangement joins TRBV29-1 to TRBJ1-1; the D gene is possibly TRBD1 (6 bases). The CDR3 is made up of 13 amino acids. V was pared by 7 bases and J by 7 bases, with 19 bases between. Germline CDR1 and CDR2: SQVTM and ANQGSEA. As DNA, the CDR3 is TGCAGCGCTGCTCCAACAGGGATAGTTGAAGCTTTCTTT. It yields the protein CSAAPTGIVEAFF.

This clonotype has a count of ten or more. V usage is TRBV12-3 or TRBV12-4 and J usage is TRBJ2-7; no clear D gene. V was trimmed by 5 bases and J by 2 bases, leaving 7 bases between them. The CDR3 has 12 residues. CDR3 nucleotides: TGTGCCAGCAGTGTCGGACCCTACGAGCAGTACTTC. This translates into CASSVGPYEQYF.

The sample holds many counts of this clonotype. This chain connects TRBV10-3 to TRBJ2-5; 8 bases agree with TRBD2. CDR1 and CDR2 (germline): ENHRY, SYGVKD. The CDR3 is 13 residues long. V trimming: 5 bases; J trimming: 5 bases; junction bases outside the gene matches: 4. Written as DNA, the CDR3 is TGTGCCATCAGTAGCGGGAGCGTTGAGACCCAGTACTTC. Its translation: CAISSGSVETQYF.

V is TRBV20-1 and J is TRBJ2-3, with D possibly being TRBD2 (6 bases). This CDR3 is built from 13 residues. CDR1 is DFQATT and CDR2 is SNEGSKA in the germline V gene (reference sequence). Trimming stripped 0 bases from V and 8 bases from J, with 12 bases between. The CDR3 region has the DNA TGCAGTGCTAGAGATCCTCTGGAGGGTACGCAGTATTTT. It translates to CSARDPLEGTQYF.

The genes are TRBV5-1 and TRBJ2-7; 8 positions match TRBD2. Trimming cost V 4 bases and J 0 bases; bases outside gene matches: 12. There are 17 residues in the CDR3. CDR1 is SGHRS, CDR2 YFSETQ, per germline. The CDR3 DNA follows: TGCGCCAGCAGCCCCCAGACTAGCGACCAACTCTCCTACGAGCAGTACTTC. Translating it yields CASSPQTSDQLSYEQYF.

This clonotype was detected only a few times. The rearrangement links TRBV12-3 or TRBV12-4 to TRBJ1-2; the match to TRBD1 covers 10 bases. V dropped 8 bases and J dropped 5; count of bases not matched to a gene: 11. The CDR3 runs 15 residues. In nucleotides, the CDR3 is TGTGCCAGCGACGACCGGGACAGGGGCTTTTATGGCTACACCTTC. It encodes CASDDRDRGFYGYTF.

This clonotype was counted only a few times. The chain couples TRBV5-1 to TRBJ1-5; TRBD1 agrees at 7 bases. Germline CDR1 is SGHRS and CDR2 is YFSETQ. The V and J ends lost 0 bases and 7 bases, in that order; junction bases with no gene match: 1. The CDR3 loop spans 13 amino acids. The CDR3 DNA reads TGCGCCAGCAGCTTGGAGACAGGGCAGCCCCAGCATTTT. Its protein product is CASSLETGQPQHF.

The chain carries TRBV11-3 and TRBJ2-7; 10 bases line up with TRBD2. The V and J ends lost 4 bases and 0 bases, in that order; junction bases with no gene match: 3. Germline-derived CDR1 and CDR2 are SGHNT and YENEEA. There are 15 residues in the CDR3. For the CDR3, the DNA is TGTGCCAGCAGCTCTAGCGGGAGTGCCTCCTACGAGCAGTACTTC. Protein product: CASSSSGSASYEQYF.

In its sample, this clonotype was seen a few times. The chain carries TRBV12-3 or TRBV12-4 and TRBJ1-3; D gene uncertain. V was cut by 6 bases and J by 3 bases, with 12 bases left in between. CDR3 length: 14 amino acids. CDR3 nucleotide sequence: TGTGCCAGCAGCCCCGGAAGCGGTGGAAACACCATATATTTT. It specifies CASSPGSGGNTIYF.

A few counts support this clonotype. V is TRBV5-1 and J is TRBJ2-1; tentatively, D is TRBD2 (7 bases). CDR3 length: 18 residues. In germline, CDR1 is SGHRS, CDR2 YFSETQ. Trimming pared 0 bases from V and 3 bases from J, leaving 19 bases between. The CDR3 sequence: CASSLEGPGGGRYNEQFF. CDR3 DNA sequence: TGCGCCAGCAGCTTGGAGGGTCCCGGCGGGGGCCGCTACAATGAGCAGTTCTTC.

The chain has TRBV12-3 or TRBV12-4 and TRBJ2-7; either TRBD1 or TRBD2 may supply D (6 bases each). The CDR3 extends over 16 amino acids. With 3 bases removed from V and 2 bases from J, the gap between germline ends came to 17 bases. The CDR3 bases are TGTGCCAGCAGTTTGGGGAGGCAGGGGAGTCCCTACGAGCAGTACTTC. This sequence encodes CASSLGRQGSPYEQYF.